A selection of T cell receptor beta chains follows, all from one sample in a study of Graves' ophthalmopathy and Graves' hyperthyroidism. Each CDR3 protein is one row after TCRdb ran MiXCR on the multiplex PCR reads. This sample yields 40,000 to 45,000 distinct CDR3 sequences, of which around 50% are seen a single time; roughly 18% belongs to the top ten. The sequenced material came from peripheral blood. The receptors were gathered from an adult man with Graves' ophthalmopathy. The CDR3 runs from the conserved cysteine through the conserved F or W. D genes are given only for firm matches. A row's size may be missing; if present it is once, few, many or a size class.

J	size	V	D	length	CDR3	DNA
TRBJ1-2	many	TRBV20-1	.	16	CSARVLGAALTNGYTF	TGCAGTGCTAGAGTTTTGGGGGCAGCTTTAACGAATGGCTACACCTTC
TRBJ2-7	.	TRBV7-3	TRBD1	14	CASSLMTGGGELYF	TGTGCCAGCAGCTTAATGACAGGGGGCGGGGAGCTGTACTTC
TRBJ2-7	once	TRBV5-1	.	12	CASSLGTYEQYF	TGCGCCAGCAGCTTGGGGACCTACGAGCAGTACTTC
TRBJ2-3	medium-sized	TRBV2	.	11	CASSTLNTQYF	TGTGCCAGCAGTACGCTTAATACGCAGTATTTT
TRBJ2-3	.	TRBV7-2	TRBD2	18	CASSPRLAGGGGRDTQYF	TGTGCCAGCAGTCCGCGACTAGCGGGGGGGGGGGGGCGGGATACGCAGTATTTT
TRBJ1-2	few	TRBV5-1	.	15	CASSPPGGGSDGYTF	TGCGCCAGCAGCCCCCCGGGGGGGGGGTCGGATGGCTACACCTTC
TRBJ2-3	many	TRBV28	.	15	CASSFSLQGSDTQYF	TGTGCCAGCAGTTTCAGTCTCCAGGGATCGGATACGCAGTATTTT
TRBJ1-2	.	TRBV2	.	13	CASSPRGLAGYSF	TGTGCCAGCAGCCCCCGGGGGTTAGCGGGCTACTCCTTC
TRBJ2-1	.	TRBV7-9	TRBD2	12	CASRLAENSPFF	TGTGCCAGCAGACTAGCGGAGAACAGTCCGTTCTTC
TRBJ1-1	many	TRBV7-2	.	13	CASSLPGLGEAFF	TGTGCCAGCAGCTTACCAGGGCTGGGAGAAGCTTTCTTT
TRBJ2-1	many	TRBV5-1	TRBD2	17	CASSPWRSGSSYNEQFF	TGCGCCAGCAGCCCATGGCGGAGCGGGAGCTCCTACAATGAGCAGTTCTTC
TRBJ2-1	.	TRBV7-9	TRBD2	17	CASSLALSGSRAGEQFF	TGTGCCAGCAGCTTAGCGCTTAGCGGGAGTCGTGCCGGGGAGCAGTTCTTC
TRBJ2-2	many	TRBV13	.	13	CASSLGPSWELFF	TGTGCCAGCAGCTTAGGTCCTAGCTGGGAGCTGTTTTTT
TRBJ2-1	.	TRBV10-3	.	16	CAISDLGQGGVRAQFF	TGTGCCATCAGTGACCTGGGGCAGGGAGGAGTTAGGGCGCAGTTCTTC
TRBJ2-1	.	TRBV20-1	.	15	CSSSRRTSFFGEQFF	TGCAGCTCTAGCCGGCGCACTAGCTTCTTCGGTGAGCAGTTCTTC
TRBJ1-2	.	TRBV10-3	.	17	CAISPSDRVSANYGYTF	TGTGCCATCAGCCCGAGTGATAGGGTTAGCGCTAACTATGGCTACACCTTC
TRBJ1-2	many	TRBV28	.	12	CASRDSYYGYTF	TGTGCCAGCAGGGACAGCTACTATGGCTACACCTTC
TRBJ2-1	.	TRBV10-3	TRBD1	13	CAIGTGLYNEQFF	TGTGCCATCGGGACAGGACTCTACAATGAGCAGTTCTTC
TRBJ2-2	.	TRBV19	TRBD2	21	CASSTSDLLSSGGTYAGELFF	TGTGCCAGTAGTACCTCAGACCTGCTCTCGAGCGGGGGGACATATGCCGGGGAGCTGTTTTTT
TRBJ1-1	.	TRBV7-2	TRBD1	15	CASSFRGQLGTEAFF	TGTGCCAGCAGCTTCAGGGGGCAATTAGGCACTGAAGCTTTCTTT
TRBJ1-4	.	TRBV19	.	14	CASRAPGTNEKLFF	TGTGCCAGTAGGGCTCCCGGGACTAATGAAAAACTGTTTTTT
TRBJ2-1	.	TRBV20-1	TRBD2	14	CSAVPSGRMNEQFF	TGCAGTGCTGTCCCTAGCGGGAGGATGAATGAGCAGTTCTTC
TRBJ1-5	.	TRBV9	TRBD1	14	CASSLGTGNQPQHF	TGTGCCAGCAGCTTGGGGACAGGGAATCAGCCCCAGCATTTT
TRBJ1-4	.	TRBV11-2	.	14	CASSGGALNEKLFF	TGTGCCAGCAGCGGCGGGGCACTCAATGAAAAACTGTTTTTT
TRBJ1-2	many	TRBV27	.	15	CASSLGTPNNYGYTF	TGTGCCAGCAGTCTCGGGACACCGAATAACTATGGCTACACCTTC